What follows is one TCR beta chain and its context. Its antigen is unidentified. The sample is drawn from a study of cytomegalovirus exposure and HLA in healthy donors. Whole-study results and caveats: The dataset shows that most TCR sequences were rare, while some public TCRs occurred in many donors.

With V trimmed by 5 bases and J by 1 base, 4 bases remained unmatched. Germline V gene lookup returns CDR1 MNHEY and CDR2 SVGAGI. The CDR3 has 14 amino acids. The PCR made use of 60 Vbeta and 13 Jbeta primers. Here immunoSEQ multiplex PCR was the method, and the copy in TCRdb shows in-frame clones only, minus some. The sample carries roughly 200,000 clones, just over 75% recorded once. The rearrangement uses TRBV6-5 and TRBJ2-7; 8 bases align to TRBD2. Sequenced: PBMCs. This clonotype was sampled from a woman aged 55-70 years in good health and CMV-seropositive. The CDR3 region is CASSIGLASYEQYF. CDR3 coding DNA: TGTGCCAGCAGTATCGGACTAGCTTCCTACGAGCAGTACTTC.